These 12 T cell receptor beta chains originate from one sample sequenced in a study of OX40 agonist ivuxolimab in advanced cancers. The method was immunoSEQ multiplex PCR; TCRdb's version includes in-frame clones alone and lacks a portion of them. This table holds fewer than 45,000 clones, roughly 85% found once. Here the sequenced sample was CD4+ or CD8+ T cells sorted from blood, taken in a trial of the OX40 agonist ivuxolimab. These receptors came from an adult with an advanced solid tumor such as melanoma, head and neck, liver or kidney cancer.

The chain carries TRBV7-9 and TRBJ1-1, with D unresolved. Germline V gene sequence: CDR1 SEHNR, CDR2 FQNEAQ (reference sequence). V lost 3 bases, J lost 6 bases, and 2 bases lay in between. This CDR3 has 10 residues. The CDR3 bases are TGTGCCAGCAGCTTCTCTGAAGCTTTCTTT. Protein sequence: CASSFSEAFF.

V and J are TRBV6-4 and TRBJ2-4; D remains ambiguous. This CDR3 is 11 amino acids long. Per germline, CDR1 MRHNA and CDR2 SNTAGT. Trimming removed 8 bases from V and 5 bases from J, with 7 bases in between. Here the CDR3 reads CASPPENIQYF. CDR3 nucleotides: TGTGCCAGCCCGCCGGAAAACATTCAGTACTTC.

This clone was found once. The chain is built from TRBV30 and TRBJ1-2; 8 nucleotides line up with TRBD1. Germline trimming cut 2 bases from V and 6 bases from J; bases unmatched to any gene: 11. The germline gives CDR1 GTSNPN, CDR2 SVGIG (reference sequence). The CDR3 is 15 residues long. The chain's CDR3 is CAWSLPLDRVDGYTF. CDR3 DNA: TGTGCCTGGAGTTTACCGTTGGACAGGGTTGATGGCTACACCTTC.

A single count supports this clone. V gene TRBV4-3 combines with J gene TRBJ2-2; 10 bases map to TRBD2. Looked up from germline, CDR1 is LGHNA and CDR2 is YSLEER. The CDR3 is 16 residues long. V was clipped by 1 base and J by 2 bases; unmatched bases: 1. This CDR3 is CASSQVAGGNTGELFF. CDR3 sequence (DNA): TGCGCCAGCAGCCAAGTAGCGGGGGGTAACACCGGGGAGCTGTTTTTT.

The rearrangement links TRBV15 to TRBJ1-2; 10 bases are a match to TRBD1. CDR1 and CDR2 from the germline V gene are LNHNV and YYDKDF (reference sequence). Trimming took 2 bases from V and 0 from J; bases not matched to a gene: 15. The CDR3 has 20 residues. DNA of the CDR3: TGTGCCACCAGCAGACCGGGACAGGGGCGAGACGAGACGTCTAACTATGGCTACACCTTC. Its translation is CATSRPGQGRDETSNYGYTF.

The rearrangement uses TRBV30 and TRBJ1-5; D gene ambiguous. V was clipped by 2 bases and J by 0 bases, with 11 bases between them. Germline CDR1 and CDR2: GTSNPN and SVGIG (reference sequence). This CDR3 has 15 amino acids. The DNA of the CDR3 is TGTGCCTGGAGTATTGGGGATTATAGCAATCAGCCCCAGCATTTT. Protein: CAWSIGDYSNQPQHF.

There are a few counts of this clone. The chain uses TRBV28 and TRBJ2-3; 7 bases line up with TRBD1. The germline V gene has CDR1 MDHEN and CDR2 SYDVKM. The V segment lost 2 bases and the J segment 4 bases; nucleotides outside the gene matches: 6. The length of the CDR3 is 15 residues. The CDR3 DNA sequence: TGTGCCAGCAGTTTAGGTCAGGGGGACGCAGATACGCAGTATTTT. Translating it yields CASSLGQGDADTQYF. Variable domain in full (rest from reference TRBV28 and TRBJ2-3): DVKVTQSSRYLVKRTGEKVFLECVQDMDHENMFWYRQDPGLGLRLIYFSYDVKMKEKGDIPEGYSVSREKKERFSLILESASTNQTSMYLCASSLGQGDADTQYFGPGTRLTVL.

This sequence joins TRBV7-8 and TRBJ2-7; TRBD2 matches 8 bases. J lost 2 bases, V lost 4 bases, and 7 bases had no gene match. Germline loops: CDR1 SGHVS, CDR2 FQNEAQ. This CDR3 spans 15 amino acids. CDR3 DNA: TGTGCCAGCAGCTGGGAGCGGGGGTCAGCCTACGAGCAGTACTTC. Its translation is CASSWERGSAYEQYF.

The J gene is TRBJ1-5, the V gene TRBV6-5, with D perhaps TRBD1 (6 bases). V was cut by 1 base and J by 7 bases, with 11 bases left in between. The CDR3 totals 14 residues. Germline V gives CDR1 MNHEY, CDR2 SVGAGI. CDR3 loop: CASSYFGGGQPQHF. The CDR3 bases are TGTGCCAGCAGTTACTTCGGGGGCGGGCAGCCCCAGCATTTT.

As regards this clone: Additional DNA sequences in this sample encode the identical CDR3. The gene calls are TRBV9 and TRBJ2-3; TRBD2 agrees at 7 bases. The CDR3 spans 14 residues. The junction had 3 bases not matched to a gene; V was cut back by 4 bases and J by 1 base. Per germline, CDR1 SGDLS and CDR2 YYNGEE. This CDR3 is CASSLGGGTDTQYF. For the CDR3, the DNA is TGTGCCAGCAGCCTTGGGGGGGGCACAGATACGCAGTATTTT.

The rearrangement joins TRBV6-1 to TRBJ1-2; 7 positions match TRBD1. The trim removed 7 bases at V and 8 bases at J, leaving 7 bases unmatched. CDR3 size: 12 residues. Per the germline V gene, CDR1 is MNHNS and CDR2 is SASEGT. This chain's CDR3 is CASTTGTRGYTF. CDR3 bases: TGTGCCAGCACGACAGGGACTCGGGGCTACACCTTC.

The chain combines TRBV7-2 with TRBJ1-2; 8 bases fit TRBD1. CDR1 SGHTA and CDR2 FQGNSA come from the germline V gene. The CDR3 length is 14 residues. Unmatched junction bases numbered 4, after V lost 5 bases and J lost 2 bases. This CDR3 reads CASSLPGGNYGYTF. DNA of the CDR3: TGTGCCAGCAGCCTACCAGGGGGCAACTATGGCTACACCTTC.